The 26 T cell receptor beta chains given below trace back to one sample, sequenced in a study of beta chain features in type 1 diabetes. The sequenced template was cDNA made from the entire isolated RNA. The repertoire was sequenced with immunoSEQ multiplex PCR; TCRdb's copy has only in-frame clones and lacks some. The sample contains about 250,000 clones, around 14% of which appear only once. The sequencing input was naive CD4+ T cells from blood. The receptors were sampled from a woman between 35 and 50 years old in good health.

V and J are TRBV5-1 and TRBJ2-7; TRBD1 matches at 7 bases. There are 17 residues in the CDR3. V was clipped by 1 base and J by 2 bases; unmatched bases: 12. Germline V lookup: CDR1 SGHRS, CDR2 YFSETQ. This CDR3 reads CASSLRKGTGQTYEQYF. The CDR3 nucleotides read TGCGCCAGCAGCTTGCGAAAAGGGACGGGACAGACCTACGAGCAGTACTTC.

The chain couples TRBV6-5 to TRBJ1-2; 10 nucleotides match TRBD1. Germline lookup yields CDR1 MNHEY and CDR2 SVGAGI. The ends lost 4 bases at V and 2 bases at J; junction bases unmatched: 1. This CDR3 contains 14 residues. As DNA, the CDR3 is TGTGCCAGCAGTTTGGACAGGGGGAACTATGGCTACACCTTC. Its protein is CASSLDRGNYGYTF.

This clone was counted between two and nine times. The chain carries TRBV18 and TRBJ2-7, with 9 bases fitting TRBD1. The CDR3 runs 15 residues. Per the germline V gene, CDR1 is KGHSH and CDR2 is LQKENI. Trimming cost V 4 bases and J 3 bases; bases outside gene matches: 7. Written as DNA, the CDR3 is TGTGCCAGCTCACGGACGGACAGGGGTTTCTACGAGCAGTACTTC. It codes for CASSRTDRGFYEQYF.

The V call is TRBV7-9, the J call TRBJ1-4; 7 nucleotides line up with TRBD1. V lost 4 bases and J lost 2; bases outside the gene matches: 7. Germline CDR1 is SEHNR and CDR2 is FQNEAQ (reference sequence). CDR3 size: 16 residues. CDR3 residues: CASSSPRDSTNEKLFF. DNA of the CDR3: TGTGCCAGCAGCTCCCCCCGGGACAGCACTAATGAAAAACTGTTTTTT.

The chain joins TRBV7-2 to TRBJ1-2; D is possibly TRBD1 (5 bases). The CDR3 sequence is 13 residues long. Germline V gene data show CDR1 as SGHTA and CDR2 as FQGNSA. Trimming took off 5 bases at V and 5 bases at J, with 12 bases between the two ends. CDR3 nucleotide sequence: TGTGCCAGCAGCCCCACACGGGGGTATGGCTACACCTTC. Its protein is CASSPTRGYGYTF. Combining the CDR3 with reference TRBV7-2 and TRBJ1-2 gives the whole variable domain GAGVSQSPSNKVTEKGKDVELRCDPISGHTALYWYRQSLGQGLEFLIYFQGNSAPDKSGLPSDRFSAERTGGSVSTLTIQRTQQEDSAVYLCASSPTRGYGYTFGSGTRLTVV.

V and J are TRBV5-1 and TRBJ2-3, with 15 bases aligning to TRBD2. This CDR3 is built from 16 residues. Per the germline V gene, CDR1 is SGHRS and CDR2 is YFSETQ. V shed 4 bases and J 4 bases; nucleotides not matched to a gene: 4. This chain's CDR3 is CASSPRTSGGADTQYF. CDR3 in DNA: TGCGCCAGCAGCCCCCGGACTAGCGGGGGGGCAGATACGCAGTATTTT.

V and J are TRBV25-1 and TRBJ1-2; D remains unclear. The CDR3 is 14 residues long. Germline-derived CDR1 and CDR2 are MGHDK and SYGVNS. V was pared by 0 bases and J by 9 bases, with 14 bases between. As DNA, the CDR3 is TGTGCCAGCAGTGAATATCCTGGGAGCAGCCGCTACACCTTC. Protein sequence: CASSEYPGSSRYTF.

This clone was seen more than once but under ten times. The chain employs TRBV2 and TRBJ1-2; 7 nucleotides line up with TRBD1. CDR1 SNHLY and CDR2 FYNNEI come from the germline V gene. The CDR3 sequence is 13 residues long. After removal of 6 bases from V and 8 bases from J, the junction contained 9 bases not matched to a gene. The CDR3 reads CASRTGVTSGYTF. The CDR3 region has the DNA TGTGCCAGCAGAACAGGGGTGACCAGCGGCTACACCTTC.

The chain couples TRBV5-1 to TRBJ1-6; 7 bases are a match to TRBD1. This CDR3 is built from 16 residues. The junction had 3 bases not matched to a gene; V was cut back by 1 base and J by 2 bases. Germline CDR1 reads SGHRS; CDR2 reads YFSETQ. CDR3 region: CASSLQGDTYNSPLHF. The DNA for the CDR3 is TGCGCCAGCAGCTTGCAGGGGGACACCTATAATTCACCCCTCCACTTT.

The rearrangement uses TRBV4-1 and TRBJ2-1; D gene uncertain. The CDR3 totals 12 residues. Germline loops: CDR1 MGHRA, CDR2 YSYEKL. V lost 3 bases to trimming and J lost 7 bases, with 7 bases between them. The CDR3, as DNA: TGCGCCAGCAGCCATTATCGTAATGAGCAGTTCTTC. It is translated as CASSHYRNEQFF.

This clone was counted only a few times. The chain employs TRBV5-6 and TRBJ1-5; 7 bases line up with TRBD1. This CDR3 contains 16 residues. Germline V gene sequence: CDR1 SGHDT, CDR2 YYEEEE. V shed 4 bases, J shed 2 bases, and the junction held 9 bases outside the gene matches. The CDR3 DNA is TGTGCCAGCAGCCTTTCCGACAGGGACGGCAATCAGCCCCAGCATTTT. This gives the protein CASSLSDRDGNQPQHF.

The V gene is TRBV7-2, the J gene TRBJ2-3, with D perhaps matching TRBD1 (6 bases). Germline CDR1 reads SGHTA; CDR2 reads FQGNSA. Trimming shortened V by 2 bases and J by 1 base, and 10 bases separated the two germline ends. The CDR3 loop spans 15 amino acids. For the CDR3, the DNA is TGTGCCAGCAGCTTAAGGGGGTCCCGCACAGATACGCAGTATTTT. Protein: CASSLRGSRTDTQYF.

This chain joins TRBV7-9 and TRBJ1-5; D unclear. The germline V gene encodes CDR1 SEHNR and CDR2 FQNEAQ (reference sequence). This CDR3 spans 16 amino acids. Trimming cost V 5 bases and J 1 base, with 15 bases left between them. The DNA of the CDR3 is TGTGCCAGCAGCCCGGACGTGGGAGGGAGCAATCAGCCCCAGCATTTT. This gives the protein CASSPDVGGSNQPQHF.

At least ten counts were recorded for this clone. The chain has TRBV23-1 and TRBJ2-3, with D possibly TRBD1 on 6 matching bases. TRBV23-1 belongs to the ORF category, with a function that is uncertain. This CDR3 has 15 amino acids. V lost 2 bases and J lost 4, with 13 bases in between. The CDR3 here is CASSQNPGAADTQYF. In nucleotides, the CDR3 is TGCGCCAGCAGTCAAAATCCAGGGGCAGCAGATACGCAGTATTTT.

The J gene is TRBJ2-5, the V gene TRBV7-8; maybe TRBD2 (6 bases). There are 13 residues in the CDR3. Germline CDR1 and CDR2: SGHVS and FQNEAQ. V was cut by 5 bases and J by 4 bases, with 11 bases left in between. CDR3 sequence reads: CASSPGGTETQYF. The CDR3 nucleotides are TGTGCCAGCAGCCCCGGAGGGACAGAGACCCAGTACTTC.

This clone occurred a few times. The chain couples TRBV4-1 to TRBJ2-2, with TRBD1 matching over 8 bases. Trimming cost V 3 bases and J 5 bases; bases outside gene matches: 5. Germline loops: CDR1 MGHRA, CDR2 YSYEKL. This CDR3 has 15 residues. The CDR3 nucleotides are TGCGCCAGCAGCCAGATCGGACAGGGAACCGGGGAGCTGTTTTTT. Translating gives CASSQIGQGTGELFF.

This clone showed up just a few times. The V call is TRBV5-1, the J call TRBJ1-6; D is possibly TRBD1 (6 bases). This CDR3 has 14 residues. The ends were cut back, 0 bases at V and 7 bases at J, with 8 bases in the middle. CDR1 is SGHRS and CDR2 is YFSETQ in the germline V gene. CDR3 loop: CASSLGTGNSPLHF. The CDR3 DNA reads as TGCGCCAGCAGCTTGGGCACAGGGAATTCACCCCTCCACTTT.

The V call is TRBV5-4, the J call TRBJ1-4; D ambiguous. V shed 6 bases and J shed 5 bases, with 14 bases lying between them. The CDR3 contains 14 residues. Germline V CDR1 and CDR2: SGHNT, YYREEE (reference sequence). Written as DNA, the CDR3 is TGTGCCAGCACCGTCAGGAATCGCAATGAAAAACTGTTTTTT. This encodes CASTVRNRNEKLFF.

This clone was observed a handful of times. The chain has TRBV18 and TRBJ2-3; D is ambiguous. V gave up 3 bases and J gave up 4 bases, with 5 bases separating them. In germline, CDR1 is KGHSH, CDR2 LQKENI. This CDR3 comprises 12 residues. The CDR3 loop reads CASSPLPDTQYF. The CDR3, as DNA: TGTGCCAGCTCACCCCTCCCAGATACGCAGTATTTT.

In its sample, this clone was seen many times. The V call is TRBV29-1, the J call TRBJ2-5; D possibly corresponds to TRBD2 (5 bases). The CDR3 has 12 amino acids. Germline assignment: CDR1 SQVTM and CDR2 ANQGSEA. V was pared by 6 bases and J by 5 bases, with 13 bases between. CDR3 nucleotides: TGCAGCGTATCACTAGGGTTGGAGACCCAGTACTTC. As protein: CSVSLGLETQYF. The full variable domain, rest sourced from reference TRBV29-1 and TRBJ2-5, is SAVISQKPSRDICQRGTSLTIQCQVDSQVTMMFWYRQQPGQSLTLIATANQGSEATYESGFVIDKFPISRPNLTFSTLTVSNMSPEDSSIYLCSVSLGLETQYFGPGTRLLVL.

The chain is built from TRBV2 and TRBJ2-5, with D hard to call. Trimming stripped 8 bases from V and 4 bases from J, with 14 bases between. The CDR3 loop spans 13 amino acids. Germline V gene lookup returns CDR1 SNHLY and CDR2 FYNNEI. The CDR3 sequence is CASCWVTGETQYF. The CDR3 DNA reads as TGTGCCAGCTGTTGGGTGACGGGAGAGACCCAGTACTTC.

This chain joins TRBV10-2 and TRBJ1-4; 9 nucleotides match TRBD1. This CDR3 contains 18 residues. Germline V gene lookup returns CDR1 WSHSY and CDR2 SAAADI. V lost 3 bases and J lost 8; bases outside the gene matches: 16. As DNA, the CDR3 is TGCGCCAGCAGTGACCCTGGCGTATCCCACAGGGGGCGAGAAAAACTGTTTTTT. It yields the protein CASSDPGVSHRGREKLFF.

V is TRBV7-7 and J is TRBJ2-6, with D possibly matching TRBD2 (7 bases). The V gene's germline CDR1 is SSHAT and CDR2 FNYEAQ (reference sequence). The V end was cut by 1 base, the J end by 0 bases, with 13 bases between. This CDR3 region has 18 residues. Written as DNA, the CDR3 is TGTGCCAGCAGCTTAGGGGGCGGGGGCCTCTCTGGGGCCAACGTCCTGACTTTC. Its protein product is CASSLGGGGLSGANVLTF.

The CDR3 loop reads CASSTSGGAAYEQYF. The DNA of the CDR3 is TGTGCCAGCAGCACCTCAGGGGGCGCGGCCTACGAGCAGTACTTC. This chain connects TRBV28 to TRBJ2-7; 8 bases map to TRBD1. CDR3 length: 15 residues. Germline CDR1 and CDR2: MDHEN and SYDVKM. J was trimmed by 2 bases and V by 6 bases; bases with no gene match: 9.

The V gene is TRBV5-4, the J gene TRBJ1-6, with D hard to call. Trimming took off 0 bases at V and 10 bases at J, with 5 bases between the two ends. The CDR3 totals 12 residues. The V gene's germline CDR1 is SGHNT and CDR2 YYREEE (reference sequence). This chain's CDR3 is CASSLDISPLHF. Written as DNA, the CDR3 is TGTGCCAGCAGCTTGGACATCTCACCCCTCCACTTT.

There are a few counts of this clone. The V gene is TRBV7-2, the J gene TRBJ1-1; D is unclear. This CDR3 region has 15 residues. The germline V gene has CDR1 SGHTA and CDR2 FQGNSA. Deletions cut 1 base from V and 1 base from J, with 10 bases between. The CDR3 nucleotides are TGTGCCAGCAGCTTAGAGGACTTGGGGAACACTGAAGCTTTCTTT. Its protein product is CASSLEDLGNTEAFF.